The present TCR beta chain was sequenced within a study of blood T cell repertoires in COVID-19 (dated by TCRdb to about 2020). Background for the entire study: Samples from collaborators originated in the United States, Italy and Spain and spanned both the acute and convalescent phases of COVID-19. Where available, HLA class I and class II types were taken from metadata supplied by the sample provider and were not determined by assay-based typing. The samples were drawn from two sources: the first 160 participants of the ongoing ImmuneRACE study, and approximately 1,300 subjects contributed by 6 global collaborators. The dataset comprised deeply sampled blood TCRbeta repertoires from subjects exposed to, actively infected with, or recovered from COVID-19. The prospective study material was composed of cDNA or gDNA derived from T cells, B-cell-depleted T cells, or PBMCs. A freely available public database, intended as a resource for researchers studying the immune response to SARS-CoV-2, is where the repertoires were released. Nearly every sample came with metadata listing a de-identified subject ID, COVID-19 status, age in years and sex.

What the authors observed across the whole study: How much clinical and demographic metadata was included differed by source and by participant, and the metadata was provided uncurated.

The immunoSEQ Assay, a bias-controlled multiplex PCR, was used to amplify TCRbeta CDR3 regions from genomic DNA. Per the authors' processing: Within the assay, amplification of reference gene primers was used to estimate how many nucleated cells each sample contained. To quantify the absolute abundance of each unique TCRbeta CDR3 rearrangement, sequence reads were collapsed and filtered. For each sample, productive Simpson clonality was calculated as the square root of Simpson's diversity index over productive rearrangements. TCRdb re-hosts the immuneACCESS table, in-frame sequences only. Its copies lack some clones; in the studies checked, an unresolved V gene accounts for under half of them, and the cause for the rest is not known. D and trimming come from the DNA, and the V and J calls and clone size come from that table. The sample yields 250,000 to 300,000 clones; over 75% were counted once. Clones ranked in the top ten supply 0.75% to 1% of the sample.

The CDR3 measures 14 amino acids from cysteine to phenylalanine. Of all the DNA, just the CDR3 is kept, 42 bases in frame from base 1. Deletion took 6 bases off V and 3 bases off J, with a span of 12 bases between the germline ends. The CDR1 and CDR2 encoded by the germline V gene are MGHDK and SYGVNS. Participants in the prospective study were aged roughly 18 to 90 years, lived in 20 to 30 United States geographic areas, and enrolled through a virtual design. To assign participants to cohorts, the prospective study relied on clinical history that participants themselves reported in a screening survey and a study questionnaire. ImmuneRACE Cohort 3 recovered participants were defined by two consecutive negative NP/OP PCR tests, healthcare professional clearance, or symptom resolution. Mobile phlebotomists in the prospective study collected whole blood, serum and a nasopharyngeal or oropharyngeal swab from every participant. Additional blood draws and questionnaires over an approximately 2-month period could optionally be provided by prospective study participants. Before DNA extraction, blood samples from the prospective study were shipped at room temperature or frozen.

Of note for this clone: It lacks a known antigen. Nothing much larger sits one base from this clone, and base qualities are not available.

This TCR derives from a woman in her 30s who had recovered from COVID-19. The sequenced sample was PBMCs or T cells enriched from blood (not recorded which). The chain is assembled from TRBV25-1 and TRBJ1-5; D gene: possibly TRBD1, on 5 matching bases. The DNA is as follows: TGTGCCAGCAGCGCACGACAGCCCAATCAGCCCCAGCATTTT. Protein translation: CASSARQPNQPQHF.